Following are 2 T cell receptor beta chains from one sample sequenced in a study of shared clonotypes between healthy human individuals. Measured with immunoSEQ multiplex PCR; TCRdb has only the in-frame clones, and not every one. The sample shows 2 million or so clones, about 95% of them seen only once. Terminally differentiated effector memory CD45RA+ cells were excluded by CCR7 positive selection of CD45RO-negative cells. The sequenced material came from naive CD8+ T cells sorted from blood. Receptors originate from a man in his late teens or twenties in good health.

The CDR3 loop reads CASSIGHNQPQHF. The CDR3 DNA reads TGTGCCAGCTCAATAGGGCACAATCAGCCCCAGCATTTT. J is TRBJ1-5 and V is TRBV6-5; the D is unclear. The CDR3 sequence is 13 residues long. Trimming shortened V by 8 bases and J by 3 bases, and 11 bases separated the two germline ends. Germline V gene sequence: CDR1 MNHEY, CDR2 SVGAGI.

V and J are TRBV27 and TRBJ2-1; no reliable D call. Germline lookup yields CDR1 MNHEY and CDR2 SMNVEV (reference sequence). The CDR3 is 16 amino acids. The ends were cut back, 3 bases at V and 0 bases at J, with 12 bases in the middle. CDR3 nucleotide sequence: TGTGCCAGCAGTTTCCTTGGCGTGAGCTCCTACAATGAGCAGTTCTTC. Its translation: CASSFLGVSSYNEQFF.